Listed here are 24 T cell receptor beta chains from one sample, sequenced in a study of blood T cell repertoires in COVID-19. The table came from immunoSEQ multiplex PCR; TCRdb's copy has only in-frame clones and leaves some out. The table shows fewer than 70,000 clones, with more than 60% occurring only once. The source material was peripheral blood. The source is a human donor in a cohort sampled during active COVID-19.

The chain joins TRBV7-9 to TRBJ2-7; 8 nucleotides line up with TRBD2. V gave up 7 bases and J gave up 6 bases; unmatched junction bases: 17. The CDR3 has 16 residues. Germline values: CDR1 SEHNR, CDR2 FQNEAQ (reference sequence). The CDR3 bases are TGTGCCAGCAACGAAATCACGGGAGGGAAAGGGGGCGAGCAGTACTTC. Its translation is CASNEITGGKGGEQYF.

The gene calls are TRBV4-3 and TRBJ1-4; unclear D gene. Trimming cost V 0 bases and J 5 bases, with 10 bases left between them. The length of the CDR3 is 15 residues. Germline assignment: CDR1 LGHNA and CDR2 YSLEER. CDR3 in DNA: TGCGCCAGCAGCCAAGATCGGGGTGTAAATGAAAAACTGTTTTTT. Translated: CASSQDRGVNEKLFF.

V usage is TRBV27 and J usage is TRBJ2-7; D is unclear. With 3 bases removed from V and 6 bases from J, the gap between germline ends came to 6 bases. Germline CDR1 reads MNHEY; CDR2 reads SMNVEV (reference sequence). There are 11 residues in the CDR3. CDR3 region: CASSFRSEQYF. CDR3 bases: TGTGCCAGCAGTTTTAGGAGCGAGCAGTACTTC.

This clone was counted a few times. The chain links TRBV7-8 to TRBJ1-2, with D unclear. Trimming left V 5 bases short and J 0 bases short, with 7 bases between. This CDR3 has 13 amino acids. The germline gives CDR1 SGHVS, CDR2 FQNEAQ. As DNA, the CDR3 is TGTGCCAGCAGCGTAGTCTCTAACTATGGCTACACCTTC. It translates to CASSVVSNYGYTF.

J is TRBJ1-5 and V is TRBV19; 7 bases are shared with TRBD1. The germline V gene encodes CDR1 LNHDA and CDR2 SQIVND (reference sequence). V lost 3 bases and J lost 0; bases outside the gene matches: 8. The CDR3 is 17 amino acids. The CDR3 nucleotides read TGTGCCAGTAGTATCCGGGCAGGGGGTTATAGCAATCAGCCCCAGCATTTT. Amino acid sequence: CASSIRAGGYSNQPQHF.

The V gene is TRBV3-1 (or the pseudogene TRBV3-2), the J gene TRBJ2-7, with 15 bases aligning to TRBD2. Germline V gene data show CDR1 as LGHDT and CDR2 as YNNKEL (reference sequence). Unmatched junction bases numbered 6, after V lost 3 bases and J lost 9 bases. This CDR3 is built from 15 residues. The CDR3 region is CASSQRTSGGAGQYF. The CDR3 DNA reads as TGTGCCAGCAGCCAGCGGACTAGCGGGGGGGCCGGGCAGTACTTC.

The chain joins TRBV28 to TRBJ1-4; TRBD1 is a possible D gene (6 bases). The CDR3 is made up of 14 amino acids. The germline gives CDR1 MDHEN, CDR2 SYDVKM. With 5 bases removed from V and 6 bases from J, the gap between germline ends came to 13 bases. In DNA form, the CDR3 reads TGTGCCAGCAGTCCAGAGGGGGTTTATGAAAAACTGTTTTTT. Amino acids: CASSPEGVYEKLFF. Full variable domain (remainder filled in from reference TRBV28 and TRBJ1-4): DVKVTQSSRYLVKRTGEKVFLECVQDMDHENMFWYRQDPGLGLRLIYFSYDVKMKEKGDIPEGYSVSREKKERFSLILESASTNQTSMYLCASSPEGVYEKLFFGSGTQLSVL.

The gene calls are TRBV7-2 and TRBJ1-3; 7 bases fit TRBD1. The length of the CDR3 is 16 residues. Per germline, CDR1 SGHTA and CDR2 FQGNSA. V shed 2 bases and J 4 bases; nucleotides not matched to a gene: 8. In nucleotides, the CDR3 is TGTGCCAGCAGCTTAATCCGGGCAGGGGGGGGAAACACCATATATTTT. Protein: CASSLIRAGGGNTIYF.

The CDR3 DNA follows: TGCAGCGTTGAGGGGGGACTGAACGAGCAGTACTTC. It translates to CSVEGGLNEQYF. V usage is TRBV29-1 and J usage is TRBJ2-7; tentative D call: TRBD2 (6 bases). Germline CDR1 reads SQVTM; CDR2 reads ANQGSEA. CDR3 length equals 12 residues. V was pared by 3 bases and J by 5 bases, with 11 bases between.

This chain joins TRBV4-2 and TRBJ1-2; D gene ambiguous. Germline V gene sequence: CDR1 LGHNA, CDR2 YNFKEQ. This CDR3 contains 15 residues. V was shortened by 2 bases and J by 5 bases, with 15 bases between the two germline ends. The DNA of the CDR3 is TGTGCCAGCAGCCAAAAAACCACGGACTTTTATGGCTACACCTTC. This encodes CASSQKTTDFYGYTF.

As to this clone: The junction departs from the called germline gene at one end, perhaps through a read error. V gene TRBV7-9 combines with J gene TRBJ2-1; TRBD2 matches at 11 bases. The CDR3 consists of 13 residues. Germline values: CDR1 SEHNR, CDR2 FQNEAQ (reference sequence). CDR3: CASTLTSGNLLVF. Here the CDR3 DNA reads TGTGCCAGCACCCTGACTAGCGGGAACCTACTGGTCTTC.

The V call is TRBV7-8, the J call TRBJ1-2; D not resolved. Germline CDR1 reads SGHVS; CDR2 reads FQNEAQ. Trimming removed 1 base from V and 5 bases from J, with 14 bases in between. The CDR3 extends over 15 amino acids. The CDR3 DNA reads as TGTGCCAGCAGCTTAGAGGTCGGAAGGAGTTATGGCTACACCTTC. This gives the protein CASSLEVGRSYGYTF.

J is TRBJ2-7 and V is TRBV7-9; D not certain. Looked up from germline, CDR1 is SEHNR and CDR2 is FQNEAQ (reference sequence). V was shortened by 8 bases and J by 4 bases, with 12 bases between the two germline ends. The CDR3 is 12 residues long. The CDR3 sequence: CASGRPGYEQYF. In nucleotides, the CDR3 is TGTGCCAGCGGCAGACCCGGGTACGAGCAGTACTTC.

The genes are TRBV7-9 and TRBJ1-5, with unresolved D. CDR3 length equals 14 residues. Looked up from germline, CDR1 is SEHNR and CDR2 is FQNEAQ (reference sequence). Trimming took 7 bases from V and 0 from J, leaving 10 bases between them. For the CDR3, the DNA is TGTGCCAGCACGGAGGGTTATAGCAATCAGCCCCAGCATTTT. Its protein is CASTEGYSNQPQHF.

The chain carries TRBV28 and TRBJ2-2; D uncertain. V shed 1 base and J shed 6 bases, with 3 bases lying between them. Germline values: CDR1 MDHEN, CDR2 SYDVKM. This CDR3 comprises 12 residues. The CDR3 DNA reads TGTGCCAGCAGTTTATCTTCCGGGGAGCTGTTTTTT. Translated: CASSLSSGELFF.

The chain links TRBV7-9 to TRBJ1-2; 8 bases align to TRBD1. Germline V lookup: CDR1 SEHNR, CDR2 FQNEAQ (reference sequence). Trimming cost V 5 bases and J 8 bases; bases outside gene matches: 13. This CDR3 is built from 15 residues. This chain's CDR3 is CASSPHLGQGGGYTF. The DNA for the CDR3 is TGTGCCAGCAGCCCCCACCTAGGACAGGGTGGAGGCTACACCTTC.

The chain joins TRBV5-6 to TRBJ2-5; 7 bases are a match to TRBD2. The CDR3 has 16 residues. The V segment lost 1 base and the J segment 0 bases; nucleotides outside the gene matches: 6. Germline V gives CDR1 SGHDT, CDR2 YYEEEE. The CDR3 sequence is CASSLISRGYQETQYF. CDR3 DNA: TGTGCCAGCAGCTTGATTTCGCGGGGGTACCAAGAGACCCAGTACTTC.

The chain couples TRBV19 to TRBJ2-7; 7 nucleotides match TRBD2. Trimming at V came to 3 bases and at J to 3 bases, leaving 5 bases not matched to a gene. The CDR3 contains 14 residues. Germline V gene sequence: CDR1 LNHDA, CDR2 SQIVND (reference sequence). In DNA, the CDR3 is TGTGCCAGTAGTATCGGGTTAGCGGGCTACGAGCAGTACTTC. Amino acids: CASSIGLAGYEQYF. Looking up the rest from reference TRBV19 and TRBJ2-7 gives the full variable domain: DGGITQSPKYLFRKEGQNVTLSCEQNLNHDAMYWYRQDPGQGLRLIYYSQIVNDFQKGDIAEGYSVSREKKESFPLTVTSAQKNPTAFYLCASSIGLAGYEQYFGPGTRLTVT.

V usage is TRBV3-1 (or the pseudogene TRBV3-2) and J usage is TRBJ1-3; no reliable D call. The CDR3 totals 15 residues. Per the germline V gene, CDR1 is LGHDT and CDR2 is YNNKEL (reference sequence). The germline V and J ends were trimmed by 0 bases and 0 bases, with 6 bases remaining between them. The CDR3 region is CASSQDGISGNTIYF. As DNA, the CDR3 is TGTGCCAGCAGCCAAGACGGGATCTCTGGAAACACCATATATTTT.

CDR3 sequence (DNA): TGTGCCAGTAGAAGCGGGGGATCCACTGAAGCTTTCTTT. Amino acid sequence: CASRSGGSTEAFF. The gene calls are TRBV19 and TRBJ1-1; D perhaps matches TRBD1 (5 bases). This CDR3 has 13 amino acids. The germline V gene has CDR1 LNHDA and CDR2 SQIVND (reference sequence). V lost 6 bases to trimming and J lost 4 bases, with 12 bases between them.

The genes are TRBV18 and TRBJ2-1; a possible D gene is TRBD1 (5 bases). CDR3 size: 13 residues. Germline lookup yields CDR1 KGHSH and CDR2 LQKENI. V was cut by 5 bases and J by 5 bases, with 10 bases left in between. The CDR3 is CASSRGQNNEQFF. The CDR3 nucleotides read TGTGCCAGCTCAAGGGGCCAGAACAATGAGCAGTTCTTC. Variable domain in full (rest from reference TRBV18 and TRBJ2-1): NAGVMQNPRHLVRRRGQEARLRCSPMKGHSHVYWYRQLPEEGLKFMVYLQKENIIDESGMPKERFSAEFPKEGPSILRIQQVVRGDSAAYFCASSRGQNNEQFFGPGTRLTVL.

This clone was seen a handful of times. This chain joins TRBV7-9 and TRBJ1-4; TRBD1 matches at 7 bases. V was pared by 6 bases and J by 5 bases, with 6 bases of the junction left unmatched. The CDR3 extends over 14 amino acids. CDR1 SEHNR and CDR2 FQNEAQ come from the germline V gene (reference sequence). CDR3 sequence reads: CASRFGTENEKLFF. Here the CDR3 DNA reads TGTGCCAGCAGGTTCGGGACAGAGAATGAAAAACTGTTTTTT. Combining the CDR3 with reference TRBV7-9 and TRBJ1-4 gives the whole variable domain DTGVSQNPRHKITKRGQNVTFRCDPISEHNRLYWYRQTLGQGPEFLTYFQNEAQLEKSRLLSDRFSAERPKGSFSTLEIQRTEQGDSAMYLCASRFGTENEKLFFGSGTQLSVL.

The table lists this clone with a few counts. Here the CDR3 DNA reads TGTGCCAGCAGCAAAGAACGGACAGGGGGGCCCGGCAACGAGCAGTACTTC. It yields the protein CASSKERTGGPGNEQYF. The chain recombines TRBV21-1 with TRBJ2-7; the table's D call of TRBD1 was not tested on the DNA. TRBV21-1 is classified as a pseudogene. This CDR3 contains 17 residues.

The rearrangement joins TRBV9 to TRBJ2-7; D gene unclear. This CDR3 region has 14 residues. Germline CDR1 and CDR2: SGDLS and YYNGEE. The V gene lost 0 bases and the J gene lost 3 bases, with 10 bases spanning the gap. This CDR3 is CASSVGAGFYEQYF. CDR3 DNA: TGTGCCAGCAGCGTAGGAGCAGGTTTCTACGAGCAGTACTTC.